The 27 T cell receptor beta chains presented below share a single source sample, sequenced in a study of CD8+CD57+ T cells in acquired aplastic anemia. Whole-study findings and limits: A lower diversity was found for CD8+CD57+ cells than for total CD4+ and CD8+ pools in patients.

Patients picked for sequencing had shown CD8+CD57+ cell expansion detected by flow cytometry. The antigens of these receptors remain unknown. Genomic DNA templated the TCR beta VDJ and CDR3 profiling. Via MiXCR, TCRdb re-called the reads, giving one row per CDR3 protein. Of more than 15,000 distinct CDR3 sequences listed, less than 45% are singletons. Sequencing used CD8+CD57+ T cells sorted from PBMCs. The sample's subset: bead-enriched CD8+CD57+ effector memory T cells from SAA patients. All receptors derive from a human donor with aplastic anemia.

As concerns this clonotype: One junction end disagrees with the germline gene, perhaps due to a read error. This chain links TRBV11-1 with TRBJ1-5; 9 positions agree with TRBD1. The CDR3 is 18 residues long. In germline, CDR1 is SGHAT, CDR2 FQDESV (reference sequence). The CDR3 DNA follows: TGTGCCAGCGGCGGGCCGGGACAGGGTATGGGTCAGCATCAGCCTCAGCATTTT. Its protein product is CASGGPGQGMGQHQPQHF.

This chain links TRBV10-3 with TRBJ2-1, with a weak D call TRBD2 (6 bases). Trimming shortened V by 2 bases and J by 5 bases, and 10 bases separated the two germline ends. Germline CDR1 is ENHRY and CDR2 is SYGVKD. The CDR3 totals 14 residues. Here the CDR3 DNA reads TGTGCCATCAGTGAGCGGCGGGAAGACAATGAGCAGTTCTTC. Protein sequence: CAISERREDNEQFF.

This sequence joins TRBV6-1 and TRBJ2-7; tentative D call: TRBD2 (5 bases). CDR3 length: 14 residues. Germline loops: CDR1 MNHNS, CDR2 SASEGT. Deletions cut 2 bases from V and 7 bases from J, with 15 bases between. CDR3 region: CASSESAGIGEQYF. Here the CDR3 DNA reads TGTGCCAGCAGTGAATCGGCCGGGATTGGGGAGCAGTACTTC.

Many counts were recorded for this clonotype. This chain links TRBV28 with TRBJ2-3, with 7 bases that match TRBD1. Per the germline V gene, CDR1 is MDHEN and CDR2 is SYDVKM. V gave up 6 bases and J gave up 3 bases; unmatched junction bases: 6. The CDR3 extends over 14 amino acids. CDR3 amino acids: CASSRRQGTDTQYF. The DNA for the CDR3 is TGTGCCAGCAGCAGACGACAGGGAACAGATACGCAGTATTTT.

The rearrangement links TRBV2 to TRBJ2-3; 9 nucleotides align to TRBD2. Losses at the gene ends were 3 bases for V and 3 bases for J; bases not matched to a gene: 4. The CDR3 has 15 residues. CDR1 and CDR2 (germline): SNHLY, FYNNEI. DNA for the CDR3: TGTGCCAGCAGTGAGAAGCGGGAGGTTACAGATACGCAGTATTTT. This translates into CASSEKREVTDTQYF.

As regards this clonotype: Possible read error: a much larger clone is one base away. This chain uses TRBV27 with TRBJ2-7; D is possibly TRBD1 or TRBD2 (5 bases each). Germline loops: CDR1 MNHEY, CDR2 SMNVEV (reference sequence). This CDR3 region has 13 residues. CDR3 amino acids: CVSSWGRDYEQYF. The CDR3 DNA follows: TGTGTCAGCAGTTGGGGACGGGACTACGAGCAGTACTTC.

V usage is TRBV24-1 and J usage is TRBJ2-1; 10 nucleotides align to TRBD1. Looked up from germline, CDR1 is KGHDR and CDR2 is SFDVKD. This CDR3 comprises 14 residues. V gave up 9 bases and J gave up 7 bases; unmatched junction bases: 8. The CDR3 DNA follows: TGTGCCACCCAGGCGGGACAGGGGTTGAATGAGCAGTTCTTC. It specifies CATQAGQGLNEQFF.

This clonotype showed up just a few times. This sequence joins TRBV7-2 and TRBJ1-2; D is ambiguous. The length of the CDR3 is 12 residues. Looked up from germline, CDR1 is SGHTA and CDR2 is FQGNSA. V lost 6 bases to trimming and J lost 3 bases, with 8 bases between them. The CDR3 coding sequence is TGTGCCAGCAGGCTTCAGGACTATGGCTACACCTTC. It encodes CASRLQDYGYTF.

This clonotype came up many times. This chain uses TRBV19 with TRBJ2-7; 7 bases fit TRBD1. After removal of 7 bases from V and 2 bases from J, the junction contained 8 bases not matched to a gene. The CDR3 runs 14 residues. The germline V gene has CDR1 LNHDA and CDR2 SQIVND (reference sequence). The CDR3 spells CASKFGDSAYEQYF. For the CDR3, the DNA is TGTGCCAGTAAATTTGGGGACAGTGCCTACGAGCAGTACTTC.

The sample holds many counts of this clonotype. The chain carries TRBV7-8 and TRBJ2-2; 10 nucleotides agree with TRBD1. The CDR3 has 15 amino acids. Unmatched junction bases numbered 4, after V lost 5 bases and J lost 4 bases. Germline CDR1 is SGHVS and CDR2 is FQNEAQ. DNA of the CDR3: TGTGCCAGCAGCCCATGGACAGGGGGCACCGGGGAGCTGTTTTTT. Amino acids: CASSPWTGGTGELFF.

This clonotype was counted between two and nine times. This chain links TRBV7-9 with TRBJ2-1; D unclear. Trimming took 1 base from V and 8 from J, leaving 9 bases between them. Germline lookup yields CDR1 SEHNR and CDR2 FQNEAQ (reference sequence). This CDR3 has 13 amino acids. CDR3 in amino acids: CASSLGSLDEQFF. The CDR3 DNA sequence: TGTGCCAGCAGCTTAGGTAGTCTGGATGAGCAGTTCTTC.

This clonotype was observed a few times. The chain combines TRBV15 with TRBJ1-3; TRBD1 is a possible D gene (5 bases). Per the germline V gene, CDR1 is LNHNV and CDR2 is YYDKDF (reference sequence). The CDR3 covers 13 residues. V was cut by 2 bases and J by 16 bases, with 18 bases left in between. DNA for the CDR3: TGTGCCACCAGCAGAAATCCTTCCGACAGTTCCTATTTT. Translated: CATSRNPSDSSYF.

The chain joins TRBV10-3 to TRBJ2-3, with a possible D match to TRBD1 (5 bases). V gave up 10 bases and J gave up 1 base, with 12 bases separating them. The CDR3 loop spans 13 amino acids. Germline lookup yields CDR1 ENHRY and CDR2 SYGVKD. The CDR3 region has the DNA TGTGCCAGCTACAGGTCTGGCACAGATACGCAGTATTTT. Encoded protein: CASYRSGTDTQYF.

Notes on this clonotype: This sequence may be a read error, since a much larger clone differs from it by one base. V gene TRBV15 combines with J gene TRBJ2-7; TRBD1 matches 10 bases. Trimming removed 1 base from V and 0 bases from J; junction bases left unmatched: 0. The CDR3 runs to 15 residues. CDR1 and CDR2 (germline): LNHNV, YYDKDF (reference sequence). The CDR3 bases are TGTGCCACCAGCAGAGGGACAGGGGGCTCCTACGAGCAGTACGTC. This gives the protein CATSRGTGGSYEQYV.

The gene calls are TRBV20-1 and TRBJ1-5, with D uncertain. CDR1 is DFQATT, CDR2 SNEGSKA, per germline (reference sequence). The CDR3 is 14 amino acids. V lost 6 bases and J lost 4, with 16 bases in between. In DNA form, the CDR3 reads TGCAGTGCCATAAGGCGGCAGAATAATCAGCCCCAGCATTTT. It is translated as CSAIRRQNNQPQHF.

The chain carries TRBV5-6 and TRBJ2-5; unclear D gene. CDR3 length equals 11 residues. Deletions cut 3 bases from V and 7 bases from J, with 7 bases between. Germline V gene lookup returns CDR1 SGHDT and CDR2 YYEEEE. As DNA, the CDR3 is TGTGCCAGCAGCTCCGAGCGGACCCAGTACTTC. The encoded protein is CASSSERTQYF.

The rearrangement links TRBV2 to TRBJ1-5, with 7 bases aligning to TRBD1. The junction had 4 bases not matched to a gene; V was cut back by 6 bases and J by 5 bases. The CDR3 is 13 residues long. Germline V gene sequence: CDR1 SNHLY, CDR2 FYNNEI. CDR3: CASRGDRDQPQHF. In DNA form, the CDR3 reads TGTGCCAGCAGGGGAGACAGGGATCAGCCCCAGCATTTT. Based on the CDR3 plus reference TRBV2 and TRBJ1-5, the full variable domain is EPEVTQTPSHQVTQMGQEVILRCVPISNHLYFYWYRQILGQKVEFLVSFYNNEISEKSEIFDDQFSVERPDGSNFTLKIRSTKLEDSAMYFCASRGDRDQPQHFGDGTRLSIL.

Of note for this clonotype: The conserved final phenylalanine or tryptophan is absent from the CDR3, which likely points to a read error. V and J are TRBV5-4 and TRBJ2-7; D unresolved. Germline V gene lookup returns CDR1 SGHNT and CDR2 YYREEE (reference sequence). The CDR3 contains 12 residues. The ends were cut back, 2 bases at V and 6 bases at J, with 9 bases in the middle. CDR3 sequence reads: CASSFGPSEQYL. Written as DNA, the CDR3 is TGTGCCAGCAGCTTTGGACCCTCCGAGCAGTACCTC.

The rearrangement links TRBV29-1 to TRBJ2-2; D is unresolved. The CDR3 has 11 amino acids. The V gene's germline CDR1 is SQVTM and CDR2 ANQGSEA. V was pared by 1 base and J by 9 bases, with 6 bases between. Written as DNA, the CDR3 is TGCAGCGTTGAAGTGGTCAGGGAGCTGTTTTTT. This encodes CSVEVVRELFF.

In its sample, this clonotype was seen a few times. The chain couples TRBV9 to TRBJ2-1; D ambiguous. Germline CDR1 is SGDLS and CDR2 is YYNGEE. The ends were cut back, 4 bases at V and 4 bases at J, with 6 bases in the middle. CDR3 length: 12 residues. DNA of the CDR3: TGTGCCAGCAGCTTAGGGTACAATGAGCAGTTCTTC. Translating gives CASSLGYNEQFF.

A single count supports this clonotype. V and J are TRBV20-1 and TRBJ2-3; 7 nucleotides align to TRBD1. Trimming at V came to 7 bases and at J to 0 bases, leaving 4 bases not matched to a gene. Germline assignment: CDR1 DFQATT and CDR2 SNEGSKA (reference sequence). The CDR3 extends over 13 amino acids. CDR3 coding DNA: TGCAGTGTGGACAGGCAAAGCACAGATACGCAGTATTTT. It translates to CSVDRQSTDTQYF.

This clonotype was observed a handful of times. The chain combines TRBV6-2 or TRBV6-3 with TRBJ2-7; D unresolved. V lost 2 bases to trimming and J lost 0 bases, with 8 bases between them. Germline CDR1 reads MNHEY; CDR2 reads SVGEGT. The CDR3 runs 14 residues. CDR3 nucleotides: TGTGCCAGCAGTTACAGGGCGAGCTCCTACGAGCAGTACTTC. Translating it yields CASSYRASSYEQYF.

This clonotype was observed once. This chain connects TRBV11-1 to TRBJ1-1; the D gene is possibly TRBD1 (6 bases). Germline V gives CDR1 SGHAT, CDR2 FQDESV (reference sequence). Trimming took 3 bases from V and 0 from J, leaving 17 bases between them. This CDR3 comprises 17 residues. CDR3 coding DNA: TGTGCCAGCAGCTTCACCCGGGACACCGGCATGAACACTGAAGCTTTCTTT. It yields the protein CASSFTRDTGMNTEAFF.

The sample holds a few counts of this clonotype. The chain recombines TRBV19 with TRBJ2-1; TRBD2 matches 9 bases. This CDR3 region has 15 residues. V dropped 3 bases and J dropped 4; count of bases not matched to a gene: 4. Germline CDR1 LNHDA, CDR2 SQIVND (reference sequence). CDR3 region: CASSIASGVYNEQFF. The CDR3 nucleotides are TGTGCCAGTAGTATCGCTAGCGGGGTGTACAATGAGCAGTTCTTC.

This clonotype was counted a few times. J is TRBJ2-3 and V is TRBV14; 13 bases map to TRBD2. The trim removed 6 bases at V and 2 bases at J, leaving 8 bases unmatched. Germline V gene sequence: CDR1 SGHDN, CDR2 FVKESK. The CDR3 spans 17 residues. The CDR3: CASRSTSGGPITDTQYF. The CDR3 DNA sequence: TGTGCCAGCAGGTCGACTAGCGGGGGGCCAATCACAGATACGCAGTATTTT.

Only one count was recorded for this clonotype. The chain joins TRBV20-1 to TRBJ2-3; 11 bases are a match to TRBD2. The CDR3 consists of 17 residues. Germline values: CDR1 DFQATT, CDR2 SNEGSKA (reference sequence). V shed 0 bases, J shed 4 bases, and the junction held 9 bases outside the gene matches. The CDR3 coding sequence is TGCAGTGCTAGAGATCAGGGGACTAGCGGAACCGCAGATACGCAGTATTTT. It encodes CSARDQGTSGTADTQYF.

V and J are TRBV19 and TRBJ2-1; D might be TRBD1 (6 bases). The CDR3 runs to 14 residues. The germline V gene encodes CDR1 LNHDA and CDR2 SQIVND (reference sequence). Trimming left V 6 bases short and J 3 bases short, with 12 bases between. The CDR3 DNA sequence: TGTGCCAGTAGATGCTACAGGGACTACAATGAGCAGTTCTTC. Protein product: CASRCYRDYNEQFF.